The 22 T cell receptor beta chains presented below share a single source sample, sequenced in a study of CD8 T cells in ankylosing spondylitis. TCRdb re-called the 5' RACE reads with MiXCR, one entry per CDR3 protein. The sample lists some 240,000 distinct CDR3 sequences; 8.6% were seen once. Source material: blood, either unsorted or a sorted T cell fraction (not recorded which). The receptors here all came from a male donor with ankylosing spondylitis or in good health (not recorded which).

This clonotype has a count of ten or more. The rearrangement joins TRBV20-1 to TRBJ1-6; D is unclear. The V gene's germline CDR1 is DFQATT and CDR2 SNEGSKA (reference sequence). Trimming left V 0 bases short and J 0 bases short, with 9 bases between. CDR3 length: 16 residues. The CDR3 bases are TGCAGTGCTAGAGATTCAAGGAGCTCCTATAATTCACCCCTCCACTTT. Its protein is CSARDSRSSYNSPLHF.

Ten or more counts support this clonotype. The chain couples TRBV7-8 to TRBJ1-1; D gene uncertain. The CDR3 covers 14 residues. Between the trimmed V and J ends, which lost 4 bases and 5 bases, there was a span of 14 bases. Germline V gene sequence: CDR1 SGHVS, CDR2 FQNEAQ. The CDR3 nucleotides read TGTGCCAGCAGCTCTCCAACTGAAGGTACTGAAGCTTTCTTT. Translating it yields CASSSPTEGTEAFF.

This rearrangement joins TRBV16 to TRBJ2-7; D is uncertain. From germline, CDR1 is KGHSY and CDR2 FQNENV. The CDR3 consists of 13 residues. V was clipped by 0 bases and J by 6 bases, with 9 bases between them. The CDR3 sequence: CASSQSKGSEQYF. The DNA for the CDR3 is TGTGCCAGCAGCCAATCGAAGGGTAGCGAGCAGTACTTC.

In this sample, this clonotype turned up many times. V gene TRBV30 combines with J gene TRBJ1-1, with D uncertain. This CDR3 has 13 amino acids. Trimming removed 0 bases from V and 1 base from J, with 6 bases in between. Per germline, CDR1 GTSNPN and CDR2 SVGIG (reference sequence). The CDR3 DNA follows: TGTGCCTGGAGTGTGGACCGGAACACTGAAGCTTTCTTT. Translating it yields CAWSVDRNTEAFF.

Ten or more counts support this clonotype. The genes are TRBV10-3 and TRBJ2-1; 7 bases are a match to TRBD2. J was trimmed by 2 bases and V by 11 bases; bases with no gene match: 9. CDR1 is ENHRY and CDR2 is SYGVKD in the germline V gene. This CDR3 is 14 amino acids long. The CDR3: CAARGGSTYNEQFF. Written as DNA, the CDR3 is TGTGCCGCTCGCGGGGGAAGTACCTACAATGAGCAGTTCTTC.

This clonotype was recorded at least ten times. The chain joins TRBV18 to TRBJ2-3; maybe TRBD2 (6 bases). The germline V gene encodes CDR1 KGHSH and CDR2 LQKENI. The CDR3 covers 15 residues. The germline V and J ends were trimmed by 4 bases and 2 bases, with 13 bases remaining between them. The CDR3 bases are TGTGCCAGCTCACTGCGGGGACTCTACACAGATACGCAGTATTTT. It specifies CASSLRGLYTDTQYF. Drawing the rest from reference TRBV18 and TRBJ2-3, the complete variable domain is NAGVMQNPRHLVRRRGQEARLRCSPMKGHSHVYWYRQLPEEGLKFMVYLQKENIIDESGMPKERFSAEFPKEGPSILRIQQVVRGDSAAYFCASSLRGLYTDTQYFGPGTRLTVL.

The table lists this clonotype with many counts. V gene TRBV12-3 or TRBV12-4 combines with J gene TRBJ2-3; no reliable D call. This CDR3 comprises 13 residues. Trimming cost V 5 bases and J 6 bases, with 12 bases left between them. The CDR3, as DNA: TGTGCCAGCAGTCTACCTCTCGGGGATACGCAGTATTTT. Its protein is CASSLPLGDTQYF.

This chain joins TRBV7-9 and TRBJ2-7; 12 bases are a match to TRBD1. Germline values: CDR1 SEHNR, CDR2 FQNEAQ (reference sequence). V lost 5 bases to trimming and J lost 6 bases; unmatched junction nucleotides: 8. The CDR3 is made up of 15 amino acids. CDR3 DNA sequence: TGTGCCAGCAGCACCCGGGACAGGGGGCCTGTCGAGCAGTACTTC. Translation: CASSTRDRGPVEQYF.

This clonotype appeared many times. The rearrangement uses TRBV5-1 and TRBJ2-7; 15 bases are shared with TRBD2. Germline V gives CDR1 SGHRS, CDR2 YFSETQ. The ends lost 4 bases at V and 6 bases at J; junction bases unmatched: 5. This CDR3 region has 15 residues. The CDR3 DNA reads as TGCGCCAGCAGCAGTGGACTAGCGGGAGGGCGCGAGCAGTACTTC. The encoded protein is CASSSGLAGGREQYF.

Ten or more counts support this clonotype. The chain combines TRBV5-6 with TRBJ1-5; the D gene is possibly TRBD1 (5 bases). Trimming took 1 base from V and 5 from J, leaving 10 bases between them. This CDR3 has 14 residues. CDR1 is SGHDT, CDR2 YYEEEE, per germline. Here the CDR3 DNA reads TGTGCCAGCAGCTTGAACGGGGCGGATCAGCCCCAGCATTTT. Residues: CASSLNGADQPQHF.

This clonotype appeared many times. The rearrangement joins TRBV5-1 to TRBJ2-7; TRBD2 might be the D (6 bases). V was pared by 0 bases and J by 9 bases, with 7 bases between. CDR1 is SGHRS, CDR2 YFSETQ, per germline. The CDR3 has 11 residues. The CDR3 nucleotides are TGCGCCAGCAGCTTGGGGAGGGGGCAGTACTTC. This gives the protein CASSLGRGQYF.

This clonotype was recorded many times. This chain uses TRBV24-1 with TRBJ1-1, with TRBD1 matching over 10 bases. CDR3 length: 17 amino acids. Germline lookup yields CDR1 KGHDR and CDR2 SFDVKD. Trimming at V came to 4 bases and at J to 4 bases, leaving 11 bases not matched to a gene. The DNA for the CDR3 is TGTGCCACCAGTGAGTCGGGACAGGGGAATAGGATCACTGAAGCTTTCTTT. It yields the protein CATSESGQGNRITEAFF.

This clonotype was detected many times. This chain connects TRBV20-1 to TRBJ2-7; 12 bases align to TRBD1. Germline CDR1 is DFQATT and CDR2 is SNEGSKA (reference sequence). V was clipped by 5 bases and J by 4 bases; unmatched bases: 9. The CDR3 is 15 amino acids. The CDR3 DNA reads as TGCAGTGCTGGATCCGGGACAGGGGGCAAGTACGAGCAGTACTTC. It specifies CSAGSGTGGKYEQYF.

This clonotype came up many times. The chain carries TRBV18 and TRBJ1-1; tentatively, D is TRBD1 (5 bases). Germline V gene lookup returns CDR1 KGHSH and CDR2 LQKENI. V lost 6 bases and J 1 base, leaving 12 bases between the germline ends. The CDR3 runs to 14 residues. The CDR3 is CASSQQDENTEAFF. CDR3 sequence (DNA): TGTGCCAGCTCGCAACAGGATGAGAACACTGAAGCTTTCTTT.

This clonotype was detected ten times or more. J is TRBJ2-1 and V is TRBV5-1; TRBD2 matches 9 bases. The CDR3 is 15 amino acids. The ends lost 1 base at V and 8 bases at J; junction bases unmatched: 7. Germline CDR1 and CDR2: SGHRS and YFSETQ. The CDR3 reads CASSLLRTSDDEQFF. CDR3 in DNA: TGCGCCAGCAGCTTGCTGCGGACTAGCGACGATGAGCAGTTCTTC.

This clonotype was picked up many times. V gene TRBV20-1 combines with J gene TRBJ1-1; 9 bases fit TRBD1. V was clipped by 5 bases and J by 5 bases; unmatched bases: 6. This CDR3 is 13 amino acids long. Per germline, CDR1 DFQATT and CDR2 SNEGSKA (reference sequence). CDR3 protein: CSAPTGGWTEAFF. The CDR3 region has the DNA TGCAGTGCTCCGACAGGGGGGTGGACTGAAGCTTTCTTT.

This clonotype was seen many times. The rearrangement uses TRBV3-1 and TRBJ1-2; D is unclear. With 4 bases removed from V and 4 bases from J, the gap between germline ends came to 16 bases. Germline loops: CDR1 LGHDT, CDR2 YNNKEL (reference sequence). CDR3 size: 15 residues. This CDR3 reads CASSPEDLIPYGYTF. DNA of the CDR3: TGTGCCAGCAGCCCTGAGGACCTTATTCCCTATGGCTACACCTTC.

This clonotype was seen many times. The J gene is TRBJ2-5, the V gene TRBV6-5, with TRBD2 as a possible D gene (5 bases). The germline gives CDR1 MNHEY, CDR2 SVGAGI. CDR3 length equals 13 residues. Trimming pared 4 bases from V and 2 bases from J, leaving 8 bases between. The CDR3: CASSLRGQETQYF. In DNA, the CDR3 is TGTGCCAGCAGTTTGAGAGGGCAAGAGACCCAGTACTTC.

This clonotype was seen repeatedly, ten times or more. The chain employs TRBV7-2 and TRBJ2-1; D may be TRBD2 (6 bases). V was cut by 4 bases and J by 0 bases, with 13 bases left in between. Germline assignment: CDR1 SGHTA and CDR2 FQGNSA. The CDR3 loop spans 16 amino acids. The CDR3 region has the DNA TGTGCCAGCAGCTCCAGAGGGAGGAGCTCCTACAATGAGCAGTTCTTC. This encodes CASSSRGRSSYNEQFF.

This clonotype showed up many times. The rearrangement uses TRBV2 and TRBJ2-7; D gene ambiguous. Trimming took off 0 bases at V and 4 bases at J, with 7 bases between the two ends. The length of the CDR3 is 13 residues. Germline V CDR1 and CDR2: SNHLY, FYNNEI. The CDR3 protein is CASSEAMGYEQYF. The CDR3 DNA sequence: TGTGCCAGCAGTGAAGCCATGGGATACGAGCAGTACTTC.

This clonotype was observed many times. The gene calls are TRBV20-1 and TRBJ2-1; 7 bases line up with TRBD2. Trimming cost V 0 bases and J 2 bases; bases outside gene matches: 13. This CDR3 has 18 residues. From germline, CDR1 is DFQATT and CDR2 SNEGSKA (reference sequence). The CDR3 nucleotides are TGCAGTGCTAGAGACCCAGTTTCGGCTAGCGGACCCTACAATGAGCAGTTCTTC. It encodes CSARDPVSASGPYNEQFF.

The rearrangement links TRBV5-5 to TRBJ1-2; TRBD1 is a possible D gene (6 bases). The CDR3 consists of 14 residues. Between the trimmed V and J ends, which lost 1 base and 6 bases, there was a span of 13 bases. Looked up from germline, CDR1 is SGHKS and CDR2 is YYEKEE (reference sequence). In nucleotides, the CDR3 is TGTGCCAGCAGCTTGAATCAGGGGCTCGATGGCTACACCTTC. Its protein is CASSLNQGLDGYTF.